A single count supports the clone carrying this TCR beta chain. These data come from a study of shared clonotypes between healthy human individuals. The length of the CDR3 is 15 residues. The germline gives CDR1 SGHNT, CDR2 YYREEE (reference sequence). V shed 3 bases and J 0 bases; nucleotides not matched to a gene: 3. Profiled with immunoSEQ multiplex PCR; TCRdb holds only in-frame clones, not every one. Here the sample spans approximately 2.5 million clones, 80% to 95% being singletons. This chain joins TRBV5-4 and TRBJ2-3, with TRBD2 identical over 8 bases. The origin of this receptor is a man aged 18 to 30 in good health. Some clones in this sample may be carry-over from other donors' samples. The sample taken for sequencing was naive CD4+ T cells from PBMCs. Described subset: CD45RA+ positively selected. The CDR3 region is CASSSSGPSTDTQYF. DNA for the CDR3: TGTGCCAGCAGCTCTAGCGGGCCTAGCACAGATACGCAGTATTTT.